These 13 T cell receptor beta chains originate from one sample sequenced in a study of CD8 T cells in Susac syndrome. A quantity of roughly 0.5 to 1 ug RNA underwent reverse transcription using random hexamers. Each CDR3 protein is one row after TCRdb ran MiXCR on the immunoSEQ multiplex PCR reads. Among fewer than 300,000 distinct CDR3 sequences listed, approximately 81% were seen once. The source material was CD8+ T cells from PBMCs. Every receptor here comes from a human donor with multiple sclerosis.

The chain joins TRBV5-4 to TRBJ2-5; 13 nucleotides line up with TRBD2. Germline V gives CDR1 SGHNT, CDR2 YYREEE (reference sequence). The CDR3 has 17 amino acids. V trimming: 4 bases; J trimming: 7 bases; junction bases outside the gene matches: 13. The CDR3 nucleotides are TGTGCCAGCAGCCAGACTAGCGGGAGGTTTCTTTCTCGGACCCAGTACTTC. Its translation: CASSQTSGRFLSRTQYF.

The V gene is TRBV5-4, the J gene TRBJ1-6, with D possibly TRBD1 on 5 matching bases. The CDR3 runs to 14 residues. Germline CDR1 is SGHNT and CDR2 is YYREEE (reference sequence). Trimming took off 4 bases at V and 5 bases at J, with 10 bases between the two ends. The CDR3 coding sequence is TGTGCCAGCAGCACGACAGCGGATAATTCACCCCTCCACTTT. Translation: CASSTTADNSPLHF.

The chain links TRBV20-1 to TRBJ2-2, with unresolved D. Trimming took off 5 bases at V and 4 bases at J, with 5 bases between the two ends. The CDR3 is 11 residues long. Germline V gene lookup returns CDR1 DFQATT and CDR2 SNEGSKA (reference sequence). CDR3 DNA sequence: TGCAGTGCTTACATCACCGGGGAGCTGTTTTTT. It codes for CSAYITGELFF.

The table lists this clonotype with a few counts. The rearrangement joins TRBV20-1 to TRBJ2-7; the D is unclear. The CDR3 extends over 11 amino acids. The germline V and J ends were trimmed by 3 bases and 6 bases, with 9 bases remaining between them. Germline lookup yields CDR1 DFQATT and CDR2 SNEGSKA (reference sequence). CDR3 residues: CSARDGREQYF. The CDR3 region has the DNA TGCAGTGCTAGGGACGGACGCGAGCAGTACTTC.

The chain joins TRBV7-3 to TRBJ2-1; TRBD1 matches at 7 bases. Per the germline V gene, CDR1 is SGHTA and CDR2 is FQGTGA. This CDR3 is 13 amino acids long. V dropped 5 bases and J dropped 6; count of bases not matched to a gene: 4. This CDR3 is CASSTRDSNEQFF. The CDR3 coding sequence is TGTGCCAGCAGCACTCGGGACAGCAATGAGCAGTTCTTC.

The genes are TRBV20-1 and TRBJ1-2; possible D gene TRBD1, 6 bases. Trimming took off 3 bases at V and 1 base at J, with 9 bases between the two ends. The CDR3 is 13 amino acids. CDR1 and CDR2 (germline): DFQATT, SNEGSKA (reference sequence). The CDR3 is CSASRTDNYGYTF. The CDR3 nucleotides are TGCAGTGCTAGCAGGACAGATAACTATGGCTACACCTTC.

The chain combines TRBV4-1 with TRBJ2-1, with 7 bases that match TRBD2. CDR3 size: 17 residues. Germline-derived CDR1 and CDR2 are MGHRA and YSYEKL. V dropped 4 bases and J dropped 6; count of bases not matched to a gene: 15. This CDR3 reads CASSLTSGLAAGNEQFF. The DNA for the CDR3 is TGCGCCAGCAGCCTCACCTCCGGGCTAGCGGCCGGCAATGAGCAGTTCTTC.

This chain links TRBV28 with TRBJ2-5; D gene ambiguous. The V gene's germline CDR1 is MDHEN and CDR2 SYDVKM. V was shortened by 2 bases and J by 4 bases, with 11 bases between the two germline ends. The CDR3 extends over 14 amino acids. The CDR3 DNA reads as TGTGCCAGCAGTTTAAATTGGTCGGCAGAGACCCAGTACTTC. Translation gives CASSLNWSAETQYF.

Details on this clonotype: The junction departs from the called germline gene at one end, perhaps through a read error. This chain links TRBV7-9 with TRBJ2-7; D might be TRBD2 (5 bases). This CDR3 has 12 residues. Per germline, CDR1 SEHNR and CDR2 FQNEAQ (reference sequence). The CDR3 DNA follows: TGTGCCAGCAGCTTAGCGGGGAGCGAGGAGTACTTC. As protein: CASSLAGSEEYF.

This chain links TRBV9 with TRBJ2-3; no clear D. The germline V gene has CDR1 SGDLS and CDR2 YYNGEE. Trimming cost V 0 bases and J 3 bases, with 2 bases left between them. CDR3 length equals 12 residues. CDR3 in amino acids: CASSVATDTQYF. The DNA for the CDR3 is TGTGCCAGCAGCGTAGCGACAGATACGCAGTATTTT.

This clonotype has just a few counts. This chain connects TRBV5-1 to TRBJ2-1; 11 nucleotides align to TRBD2. Germline lookup yields CDR1 SGHRS and CDR2 YFSETQ. This CDR3 contains 15 residues. J lost 7 bases, V lost 1 base, and 4 bases had no gene match. The CDR3 reads CASSLSTSGSNEQFF. The CDR3 DNA is TGCGCCAGCAGCTTGAGTACTAGCGGGAGTAATGAGCAGTTCTTC.

The chain recombines TRBV20-1 with TRBJ1-1; D perhaps matches TRBD1 (5 bases). The V end lost 3 bases, the J end lost 1 base, and 9 bases lay between the germline ends. Germline CDR1 reads DFQATT; CDR2 reads SNEGSKA (reference sequence). The CDR3 contains 13 residues. CDR3 DNA sequence: TGCAGTGCTAGGGGGCTGGGGAACACTGAAGCTTTCTTT. Protein sequence: CSARGLGNTEAFF.

The chain links TRBV30 to TRBJ2-1; no firm D call. The V gene's germline CDR1 is GTSNPN and CDR2 SVGIG (reference sequence). The CDR3 runs to 12 residues. With 4 bases removed from V and 5 bases from J, the gap between germline ends came to 9 bases. The CDR3 coding sequence is TGTGCCTGGACTGCCTCGCACAATGAGCAGTTCTTC. Translation: CAWTASHNEQFF.